This T cell receptor (beta chain) appears in the sequencing data of a study of T cells in Graves' hyperthyroidism and ophthalmopathy (dated by TCRdb to between 2018 and 2021). Turning to the overall study: Peripheral blood samples were taken at initial diagnosis, before any treatment was given. After blood sampling, hyperthyroidism patients were treated with methimazole at a starting dose of 30 mg daily, and ophthalmopathy patients were treated with high-dose intravenous methylprednisolone. For training and testing, the 100 or so patients in the discovery cohort were randomly divided in a 7:3 ratio. To identify distinguishing TCR V-J signatures, a discovery cohort of some 100 patients was used, comprising 40 to 45 with Graves' ophthalmopathy and some 60 with stable Graves' hyperthyroidism. The paper reports TCR Vbeta CDR3 sequencing of over 130 peripheral blood samples: 43 ophthalmopathy, 70 to 85 hyperthyroidism and approximately 17 progressor patients. Prospective prediction of ophthalmopathy was tested in an independent validation cohort of fewer than 20 hyperthyroidism patients and 17 patients who later progressed to ophthalmopathy. The study also compared thyroid tissue and blood T-cell repertoires from over 5 Graves' hyperthyroidism patients. General findings and caveats noted by the study authors: Most expanded thyroid clonotypes (frequency above 0.001) were also found in blood, which suggests that blood repertoires may mirror thyroid immune responses. No statistical method was used to set the sample size in advance, and investigators knew the group allocation. Ophthalmopathy was separated from stable hyperthyroidism by a 13 V-J signature model, with roughly 88% sensitivity and around 81% specificity obtained in cross-validation and 80%/75% obtained in testing. In validation, progression to ophthalmopathy was predicted by the model with 70.59% sensitivity and 72% to 85% specificity, a median of about 6.4 months before onset.

Amplification of TCR beta CDR3 regions was carried out from RNA transcripts. For the first round of RT-PCR on the TCR CDR3, the HTBI primer set was used together with the Qiagen OneStep RT-PCR kit. A second multiplex PCR round built the libraries, followed by size selection and purification. Paired-end sequencing of the libraries was performed with 100 bp reads on an Illumina HiSeq2000. The authors' analysis ran thus. SOAPnuke was used to process the raw data, removing reads that contained adapters or uncalled bases, had a mean Phred below 15, or lacked an exact match to the constant primer or identifier. COPE v1.2.5 was used to merge the high-quality paired reads, and each unique nucleotide sequence was defined as a clonotype. Clonotypes were aligned to IMGT TRBV, TRBD and TRBJ reference segments using MiTCR v1.1. Only V-J combinations with frequency above 0.0001, covering roughly 99% of repertoires, were analysed. The TCS score was defined as F50 (clonal expansion) divided by E x V (chaos), with BLOSUM62-based TCRdist calculated between CDR3 peptides within each V-J. Welch's t-statistics and random forest reduced just over 500 V-J features to 10 to 15, which were used in a naive Bayes classifier (R e1071). TCRdb handled the public reads itself, with Q25 trimming in fastp and clone calling in MiXCR, and kept productive beta chains. Every CDR3 protein is listed once, alongside the most common genes and DNA of its rows. The V and J calls here are based on TCRdb, not the publication. The sample table records about 300,000 distinct CDR3 sequences; about an eighth of these occur just once. The ten top clones hold more than 7.5% of the sample.

Relative to germline, V is 0 bases shorter and J is 8 bases shorter, with 16 bases between their ends. Its CDR3 holds 16 amino acids, cysteine through phenylalanine. Only the CDR3 DNA stays, 48 bases, in frame from base 1. As encoded in the germline V gene, CDR1 is KGHSH while CDR2 is LQKENI. Regarding this clonotype: Its specific antigen is unknown. The record has no base qualities; no much larger clone is one base away.

Hyperthyroidism patients were newly diagnosed, had a disease duration of under 2 months, and were aged 18 to 65 years. The study excluded patients with uncontrolled infections, other autoimmune diseases, pregnancy or lactation. Diagnoses were based on clinical symptoms, serum thyroxine and TRAb, thyroid ultrasound and orbital computed tomography. Blood from progressor patients was drawn when they were first diagnosed with hyperthyroidism, before any ophthalmopathy symptoms appeared. Ficoll-Paque density gradient centrifugation was used to isolate PBMCs from about 9 ml of fresh peripheral blood. Progressor patients were initially diagnosed with Graves' hyperthyroidism and developed ophthalmopathy during follow-up. Total RNA was extracted with Trizol reagent, and quality was checked on an Agilent 2100 Bioanalyzer.

This TCR derives from a woman aged 25 to 39 with Graves' hyperthyroidism that later progressed to Graves' ophthalmopathy. The rearrangement joined TRBV18 to TRBJ1-4, with the D gene uncertain. Specimen: blood. The CDR3 is CASSPPGGLRGEKLFF. In nucleotide form, the sequence is TGTGCCAGCTCACCACCGGGAGGGCTCCGCGGCGAAAAACTGTTTTTT.